This T cell receptor (beta chain) was sequenced for a study of early T cells in non-severe SARS-CoV-2 infection. The CDR3 has 15 amino acids. CDR1 and CDR2 (germline): DFQATT, SNEGSKA (reference sequence). Trimming shortened V by 3 bases and J by 5 bases, and 20 bases separated the two germline ends. The TCR library protocol was used to attach unique molecular identifiers. These identifiers were attached to individual cDNA molecules. TCRdb fed the 5' RACE reads into MiXCR, producing one record per CDR3 protein. Of over 70,000 distinct CDR3 sequences in the sample, approximately 14% are singletons; the top ten hold roughly 7.2%.

This chain links TRBV20-1 with TRBJ2-7; perhaps D is TRBD1 or TRBD2 (6 bases each). This TCR derives from an adult who was a healthcare worker with PCR-confirmed SARS-CoV-2 infection or an uninfected control (not recorded which). Sequencing was performed on whole blood. The CDR3 DNA follows: TGCAGTGCTAGCCCGCTGGGGGGCGCGAACCACGAGCAGTACTTC. Translated, it gives CSASPLGGANHEQYF.